One and the same sample provided the 3 T cell receptor beta chains below, sequenced in a study of T cell responses to AZD1222 COVID-19 vaccine. Here immunoSEQ multiplex PCR was the method, and the copy in TCRdb shows in-frame clones only, minus some. This sample yields roughly 100,000 clones, of which 88% are seen a single time; around 9.1% belongs to the top ten. Specimen: peripheral blood, collected on day 0 of AZD1222 vaccination. The source of these receptors is an adult in good health.

The J gene is TRBJ2-3, the V gene TRBV28, with D maybe TRBD1 (6 bases). The CDR3 covers 15 residues. CDR1 MDHEN and CDR2 SYDVKM come from the germline V gene. Trimming took 4 bases from V and 6 from J, leaving 17 bases between them. CDR3 loop: CASSSGTKNGDTQYF. CDR3 DNA sequence: TGTGCCAGCAGTTCCGGGACAAAAAATGGGGATACGCAGTATTTT.

The chain couples TRBV7-9 to TRBJ2-7; 7 bases align to TRBD2. Germline V gives CDR1 SEHNR, CDR2 FQNEAQ (reference sequence). The CDR3 covers 16 residues. The V gene end was trimmed by 4 bases and the J gene end by 2 bases; junction bases not matched to a gene: 11. CDR3 coding DNA: TGTGCCAGCAGCTCCTCTAGTGGGAGGGCCCCCTACGAGCAGTACTTC. Protein sequence: CASSSSSGRAPYEQYF.

This chain links TRBV7-9 with TRBJ1-5, with D perhaps TRBD1 (5 bases). CDR3 length: 17 amino acids. Germline V CDR1 and CDR2: SEHNR, FQNEAQ (reference sequence). V was shortened by 0 bases and J by 2 bases, with 14 bases between the two germline ends. The CDR3 sequence: CASSLAPRWGGNQPQHF. CDR3 sequence (DNA): TGTGCCAGCAGCTTAGCGCCTAGGTGGGGGGGCAATCAGCCCCAGCATTTT.